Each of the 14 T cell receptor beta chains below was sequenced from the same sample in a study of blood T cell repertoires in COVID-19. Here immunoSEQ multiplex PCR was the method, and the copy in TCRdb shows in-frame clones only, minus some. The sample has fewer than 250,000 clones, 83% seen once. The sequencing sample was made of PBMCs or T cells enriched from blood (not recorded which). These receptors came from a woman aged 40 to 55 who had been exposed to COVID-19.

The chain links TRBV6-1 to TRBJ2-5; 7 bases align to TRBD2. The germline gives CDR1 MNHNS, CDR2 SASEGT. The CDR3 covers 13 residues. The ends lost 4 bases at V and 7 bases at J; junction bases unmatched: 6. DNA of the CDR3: TGTGCCAGCAGTGGAGCGGGGAGAGGGACCCAGTACTTC. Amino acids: CASSGAGRGTQYF.

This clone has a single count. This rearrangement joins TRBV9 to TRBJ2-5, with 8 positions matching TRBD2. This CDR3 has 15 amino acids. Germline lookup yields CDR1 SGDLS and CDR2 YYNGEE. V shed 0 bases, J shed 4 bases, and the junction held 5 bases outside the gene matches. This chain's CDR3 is CASSVAPGGRETQYF. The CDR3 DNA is TGTGCCAGCAGCGTAGCCCCGGGGGGGCGAGAGACCCAGTACTTC.

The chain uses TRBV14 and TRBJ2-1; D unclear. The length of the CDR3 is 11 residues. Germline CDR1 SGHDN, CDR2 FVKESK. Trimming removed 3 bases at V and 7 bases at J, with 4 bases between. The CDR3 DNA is TGTGCCAGCAGCCAGAGAAATGAGCAGTTCTTC. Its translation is CASSQRNEQFF. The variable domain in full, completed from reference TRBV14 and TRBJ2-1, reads EAGVTQFPSHSVIEKGQTVTLRCDPISGHDNLYWYRRVMGKEIKFLLHFVKESKQDESGMPNNRFLAERTGGTYSTLKVQPAELEDSGVYFCASSQRNEQFFGPGTRLTVL.

This CDR3 is CASSLVGVGGYTF. The CDR3 DNA sequence: TGTGCCAGCAGTTTAGTCGGGGTTGGTGGCTACACCTTC. This chain joins TRBV28 and TRBJ1-2; D unclear. V was shortened by 2 bases and J by 7 bases, with 11 bases between the two germline ends. Germline values: CDR1 MDHEN, CDR2 SYDVKM. The CDR3 loop spans 13 amino acids.

CDR3 DNA sequence: TGTGCCAGCATGATTAGTTACGGGAATGAGCAGTTCTTC. Translation gives CASMISYGNEQFF. V usage is TRBV6-6 and J usage is TRBJ2-1; no reliable D call. The CDR3 covers 13 residues. Germline V CDR1 and CDR2: MNHNY, SVGAGI (reference sequence). Trimming took 7 bases from V and 7 from J, leaving 14 bases between them.

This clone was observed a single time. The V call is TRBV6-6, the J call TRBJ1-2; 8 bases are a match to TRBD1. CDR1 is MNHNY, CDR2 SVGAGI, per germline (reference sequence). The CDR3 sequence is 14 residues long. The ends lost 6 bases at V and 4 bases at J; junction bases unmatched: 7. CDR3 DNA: TGTGCCAGCAGCACTGGACAGGGCCTCTATGGCTACACCTTC. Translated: CASSTGQGLYGYTF.

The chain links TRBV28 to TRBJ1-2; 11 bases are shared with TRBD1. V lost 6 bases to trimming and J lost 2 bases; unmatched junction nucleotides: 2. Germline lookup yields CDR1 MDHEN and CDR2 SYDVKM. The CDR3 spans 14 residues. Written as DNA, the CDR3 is TGTGCCAGCAGGGGACAGGGGGGGAACTATGGCTACACCTTC. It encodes CASRGQGGNYGYTF.

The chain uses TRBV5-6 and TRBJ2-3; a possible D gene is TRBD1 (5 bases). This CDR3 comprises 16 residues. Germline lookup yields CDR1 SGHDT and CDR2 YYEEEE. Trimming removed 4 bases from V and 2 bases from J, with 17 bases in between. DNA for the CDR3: TGTGCCAGCAGCCTCGTAAGTGGACACCTCACAGATACGCAGTATTTT. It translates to CASSLVSGHLTDTQYF.

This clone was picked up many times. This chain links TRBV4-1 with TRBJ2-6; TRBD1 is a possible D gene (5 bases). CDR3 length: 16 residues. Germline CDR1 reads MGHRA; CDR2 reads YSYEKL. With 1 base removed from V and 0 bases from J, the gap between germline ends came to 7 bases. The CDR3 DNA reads TGCGCCAGCAGCCAAGCCAGGGCCTCTGGGGCCAACGTCCTGACTTTC. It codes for CASSQARASGANVLTF.

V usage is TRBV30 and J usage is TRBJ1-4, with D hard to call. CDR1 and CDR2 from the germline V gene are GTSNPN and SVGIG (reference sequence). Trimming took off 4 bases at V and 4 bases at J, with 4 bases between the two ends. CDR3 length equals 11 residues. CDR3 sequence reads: CAWTSNEKLFF. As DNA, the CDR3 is TGTGCCTGGACCAGTAATGAAAAACTGTTTTTT.

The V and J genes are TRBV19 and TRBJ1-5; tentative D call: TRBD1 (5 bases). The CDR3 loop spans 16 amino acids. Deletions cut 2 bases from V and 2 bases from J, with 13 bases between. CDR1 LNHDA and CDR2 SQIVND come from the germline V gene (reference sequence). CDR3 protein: CASSIRPREGNQPQHF. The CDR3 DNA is TGTGCCAGTAGTATACGGCCCAGGGAAGGCAATCAGCCCCAGCATTTT. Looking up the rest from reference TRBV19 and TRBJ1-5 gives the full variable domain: DGGITQSPKYLFRKEGQNVTLSCEQNLNHDAMYWYRQDPGQGLRLIYYSQIVNDFQKGDIAEGYSVSREKKESFPLTVTSAQKNPTAFYLCASSIRPREGNQPQHFGDGTRLSIL.

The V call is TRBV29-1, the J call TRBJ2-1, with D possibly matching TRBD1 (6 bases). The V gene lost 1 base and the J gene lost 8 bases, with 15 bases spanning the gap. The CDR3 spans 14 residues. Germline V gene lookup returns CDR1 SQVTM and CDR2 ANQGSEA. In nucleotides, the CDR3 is TGCAGCGTTGAAGGTCACAGGGTGGGCGATGAGCAGTTCTTC. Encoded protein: CSVEGHRVGDEQFF.

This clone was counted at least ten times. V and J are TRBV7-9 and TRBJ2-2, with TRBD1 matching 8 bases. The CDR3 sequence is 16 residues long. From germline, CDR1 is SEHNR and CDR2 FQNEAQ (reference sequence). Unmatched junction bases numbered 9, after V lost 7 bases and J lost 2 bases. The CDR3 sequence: CASTYAGTGNTGELFF. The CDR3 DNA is TGTGCCAGCACCTACGCCGGGACAGGTAACACCGGGGAGCTGTTTTTT.

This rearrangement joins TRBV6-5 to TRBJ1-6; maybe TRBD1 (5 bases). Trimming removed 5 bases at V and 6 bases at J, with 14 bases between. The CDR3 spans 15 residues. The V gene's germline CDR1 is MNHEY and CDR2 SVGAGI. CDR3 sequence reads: CASSPRQTLNSPLHF. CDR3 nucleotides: TGTGCCAGCAGTCCCCGACAGACCCTTAATTCACCCCTCCACTTT.